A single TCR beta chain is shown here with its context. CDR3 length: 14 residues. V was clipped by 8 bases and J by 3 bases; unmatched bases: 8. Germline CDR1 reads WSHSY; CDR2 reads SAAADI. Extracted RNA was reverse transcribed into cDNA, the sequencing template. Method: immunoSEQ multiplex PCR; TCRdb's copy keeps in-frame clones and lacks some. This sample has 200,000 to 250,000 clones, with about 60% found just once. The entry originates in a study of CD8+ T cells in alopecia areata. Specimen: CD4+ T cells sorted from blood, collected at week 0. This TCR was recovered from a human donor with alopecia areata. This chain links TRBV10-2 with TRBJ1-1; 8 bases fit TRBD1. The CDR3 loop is CASGRQGLDTEAFF. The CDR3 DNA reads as TGCGCCAGCGGACGACAGGGGTTGGACACTGAAGCTTTCTTT.